This entry lists 9 T cell receptor beta chains sequenced from one sample in a study of blood T cell repertoires in COVID-19 (dated by TCRdb to 2020 to 2021). The library was generated by the immunoSEQ multiplex PCR assay. TCRdb obtained this table from immuneACCESS and retained in-frame rearrangements with V and J assigned. These tables miss some clones; where compared with another copy, unresolved V genes account for less than half of the shortfall, and the remainder is unexplained. The sample yields 200,000 to 250,000 clones; 88% were counted once. The ten largest make up around 1.5% of the sample. The sequenced sample consisted of peripheral blood. These TCRs come from a man in his late teens or twenties with active or convalescent COVID-19.

Only a few counts were recorded for this clone. The V gene is TRBV6-6, the J gene TRBJ2-2; D is possibly TRBD2 (5 bases). The germline gives CDR1 MNHNY, CDR2 SVGAGI (reference sequence). Trimming cost V 2 bases and J 4 bases, with 8 bases left between them. This CDR3 is 14 amino acids long. CDR3 amino acids: CASSYLGSTGELFF. For the CDR3, the DNA is TGTGCCAGCAGTTACCTGGGGAGCACCGGGGAGCTGTTTTTT.

Here the CDR3 DNA reads TGTGCCAGCAGTGAATCGAGTCTCGAGCAGTACTTC. It specifies CASSESSLEQYF. The chain combines TRBV2 with TRBJ2-7; D ambiguous. In germline, CDR1 is SNHLY, CDR2 FYNNEI. This CDR3 has 12 residues. V lost 2 bases and J 6 bases, leaving 8 bases between the germline ends. Filled out from reference TRBV2 and TRBJ2-7, the complete variable domain reads EPEVTQTPSHQVTQMGQEVILRCVPISNHLYFYWYRQILGQKVEFLVSFYNNEISEKSEIFDDQFSVERPDGSNFTLKIRSTKLEDSAMYFCASSESSLEQYFGPGTRLTVT.

The gene calls are TRBV18 and TRBJ1-5; tentative D call: TRBD1 (6 bases). Germline V gene sequence: CDR1 KGHSH, CDR2 LQKENI. This CDR3 contains 15 residues. Trimming left V 3 bases short and J 4 bases short, with 13 bases between. The CDR3: CASSPRGRQNQPQHF. CDR3 nucleotides: TGTGCCAGCTCACCCAGGGGACGACAAAATCAGCCCCAGCATTTT.

This clone turned up a few times. V usage is TRBV5-4 and J usage is TRBJ2-7; D perhaps matches TRBD1 (5 bases). Germline CDR1 reads SGHNT; CDR2 reads YYREEE (reference sequence). Trimming removed 0 bases from V and 1 base from J, with 11 bases in between. There are 15 residues in the CDR3. The CDR3 bases are TGTGCCAGCAGCTTGGGACACACAGGATCCTACGAGCAGTACTTC. Its translation is CASSLGHTGSYEQYF.

The V gene is TRBV29-1, the J gene TRBJ1-2, with D unclear. Trimming left V 4 bases short and J 6 bases short, with 18 bases between. This CDR3 contains 14 residues. The germline gives CDR1 SQVTM, CDR2 ANQGSEA. CDR3 coding DNA: TGCAGCGTTGTTAACGGAGACGTTATTGATGGCTACACCTTC. The encoded protein is CSVVNGDVIDGYTF.

The gene calls are TRBV14 and TRBJ2-3; 9 positions agree with TRBD1. Germline V gene lookup returns CDR1 SGHDN and CDR2 FVKESK. The CDR3 is 17 residues long. With 4 bases clipped from V and 5 bases from J, the junction kept 13 bases outside the gene matches. CDR3 in amino acids: CASSPLAGQGGLDTQYF. The CDR3 nucleotides read TGTGCCAGCAGCCCCCTCGCGGGACAGGGTGGTTTAGATACGCAGTATTTT.

The gene calls are TRBV18 and TRBJ2-5; 10 bases match TRBD2. CDR1 is KGHSH and CDR2 is LQKENI in the germline V gene. J gave up 2 bases and V 8 bases, and 11 bases lay outside the gene matches. The CDR3 runs to 16 residues. The CDR3 reads CASARGSSGGQETQYF. The CDR3 DNA reads TGTGCCAGCGCCAGGGGTTCTAGCGGGGGACAAGAGACCCAGTACTTC.

J is TRBJ2-7 and V is TRBV7-8; TRBD1 agrees at 8 bases. Germline lookup yields CDR1 SGHVS and CDR2 FQNEAQ. This CDR3 is 14 amino acids long. The ends lost 5 bases at V and 4 bases at J; junction bases unmatched: 7. CDR3 region: CASSPRGQEYEQYF. In nucleotides, the CDR3 is TGTGCCAGCAGCCCACGGGGACAGGAATACGAGCAGTACTTC.

This clone has only a few counts. Here the CDR3 DNA reads TGTGCCAGCAGATGGGAGAGCGGCAATCAGCCCCAGCATTTT. Residues: CASRWESGNQPQHF. The chain recombines TRBV6-5 with TRBJ1-5; unclear D gene. V was clipped by 6 bases and J by 2 bases, with 11 bases between them. Germline V gene sequence: CDR1 MNHEY, CDR2 SVGAGI. CDR3 length equals 14 residues.